These 26 T cell receptor beta chains were sequenced from one sample in a study of blood T cell repertoires in COVID-19. Clones were sequenced by immunoSEQ multiplex PCR, and TCRdb holds only the in-frame ones, with some missing. The sample consists of approximately 480,000 clones, around 90% of them appearing once. The specimen was PBMCs or T cells enriched from blood (not recorded which). The receptors shown here come from a woman aged 18 to 35 who had recovered from COVID-19.

The gene calls are TRBV7-8 and TRBJ2-1; TRBD2 is a possible D gene (6 bases). Germline CDR1 SGHVS, CDR2 FQNEAQ. This CDR3 comprises 14 residues. Between the trimmed V and J ends, which lost 3 bases and 0 bases, there was a span of 6 bases. CDR3 in DNA: TGTGCCAGCAGCTTGGGGGGCTCCTACAATGAGCAGTTCTTC. It yields the protein CASSLGGSYNEQFF.

This chain connects TRBV5-1 to TRBJ1-1, with D uncertain. The germline V gene has CDR1 SGHRS and CDR2 YFSETQ. V lost 6 bases, J lost 0 bases, and 9 bases lay in between. The CDR3 is 13 residues long. The CDR3 is CASKETVNTEAFF. In nucleotides, the CDR3 is TGCGCCAGCAAGGAGACGGTGAACACTGAAGCTTTCTTT. The variable domain in full, with the rest retrieved from reference TRBV5-1 and TRBJ1-1, is KAGVTQTPRYLIKTRGQQVTLSCSPISGHRSVSWYQQTPGQGLQFLFEYFSETQRNKGNFPGRFSGRQFSNSRSEMNVSTLELGDSALYLCASKETVNTEAFFGQGTRLTVV.

J is TRBJ2-1 and V is TRBV5-1; 8 nucleotides align to TRBD2. The CDR3 totals 14 residues. CDR1 SGHRS and CDR2 YFSETQ come from the germline V gene. V dropped 4 bases and J dropped 8; count of bases not matched to a gene: 8. CDR3 sequence (DNA): TGCGCCAGCAGCCACGGGACTAGTAATTATGAGCAGTTCTTC. This gives the protein CASSHGTSNYEQFF.

The count of this clone is one. This CDR3 is CASSDVGIGGNQPQHF. The DNA for the CDR3 is TGTGCCAGCAGTGATGTCGGTATAGGGGGTAATCAGCCCCAGCATTTT. The V call is TRBV2, the J call TRBJ1-5, with D maybe TRBD1 (6 bases). Trimming cost V 3 bases and J 4 bases, with 16 bases left between them. The CDR3 spans 16 residues. Looked up from germline, CDR1 is SNHLY and CDR2 is FYNNEI.

CDR3 DNA sequence: TGTGCCAGCAGTGATATTCTGTTGAACACTGAAGCTTTCTTT. It translates to CASSDILLNTEAFF. The J gene is TRBJ1-1, the V gene TRBV6-1; D is uncertain. Trimming pared 3 bases from V and 0 bases from J, leaving 8 bases between. In germline, CDR1 is MNHNS, CDR2 SASEGT. The CDR3 is 14 residues long.

The chain couples TRBV5-1 to TRBJ1-2, with D maybe TRBD1 (5 bases). Germline-derived CDR1 and CDR2 are SGHRS and YFSETQ. This CDR3 is built from 13 residues. The V gene lost 0 bases and the J gene lost 6 bases, with 9 bases spanning the gap. The CDR3 protein is CASSLAPGNGYTF. The CDR3 nucleotides read TGCGCCAGCAGCTTGGCTCCAGGGAATGGCTACACCTTC.

The chain links TRBV28 to TRBJ2-5, with no clear D. This CDR3 has 13 amino acids. CDR1 is MDHEN, CDR2 SYDVKM, per germline. V gave up 3 bases and J gave up 3 bases, with 8 bases separating them. The CDR3 DNA sequence: TGTGCCAGCAGTTTTGTAGGAGAAGAGACCCAGTACTTC. Its translation is CASSFVGEETQYF.

V usage is TRBV5-6 and J usage is TRBJ2-7; D perhaps matches TRBD1 (6 bases). The CDR3 sequence is 13 residues long. Germline CDR1 SGHDT, CDR2 YYEEEE. The V and J ends lost 9 bases and 2 bases respectively, with 15 bases between them. The CDR3, as DNA: TGTGCCACCCAGCGCAGGGGCACCTACGAGCAGTACTTC. Its protein product is CATQRRGTYEQYF. Full variable domain (outside the CDR3, taken from reference TRBV5-6 and TRBJ2-7): DAGVTQSPTHLIKTRGQQVTLRCSPKSGHDTVSWYQQALGQGPQFIFQYYEEEERQRGNFPDRFSGHQFPNYSSELNVNALLLGDSALYLCATQRRGTYEQYFGPGTRLTVT.

CDR3 coding DNA: TGCGCCAGCAGCCTGGGACAGGGAGAGGGGACTGAAGCTTTCTTT. Its translation: CASSLGQGEGTEAFF. V and J are TRBV5-1 and TRBJ1-1; 9 nucleotides line up with TRBD1. V lost 4 bases and J lost 5; bases outside the gene matches: 9. The CDR3 length is 15 residues. Germline V gene data show CDR1 as SGHRS and CDR2 as YFSETQ.

The rearrangement joins TRBV5-1 to TRBJ1-2; D ambiguous. Germline V gene data show CDR1 as SGHRS and CDR2 as YFSETQ. The V end was cut by 0 bases, the J end by 0 bases, with 12 bases between. The CDR3 has 16 amino acids. DNA of the CDR3: TGCGCCAGCAGCTTGGCCGGGGTTAAAGCTAACTATGGCTACACCTTC. Translating it yields CASSLAGVKANYGYTF. Based on the CDR3 plus reference TRBV5-1 and TRBJ1-2, the full variable domain is KAGVTQTPRYLIKTRGQQVTLSCSPISGHRSVSWYQQTPGQGLQFLFEYFSETQRNKGNFPGRFSGRQFSNSRSEMNVSTLELGDSALYLCASSLAGVKANYGYTFGSGTRLTVV.

In this sample, this clone turned up a few times. The chain joins TRBV5-1 to TRBJ1-3, with D unclear. V shed 5 bases and J shed 0 bases, with 12 bases lying between them. CDR3 length: 15 amino acids. The germline V gene has CDR1 SGHRS and CDR2 YFSETQ. CDR3 amino acids: CASSSDGSSGNTIYF. The CDR3 coding sequence is TGCGCCAGCAGTTCGGACGGGAGCTCTGGAAACACCATATATTTT.

The chain uses TRBV11-2 and TRBJ2-1, with D perhaps TRBD1 (6 bases). The CDR3 contains 12 residues. V lost 5 bases and J 9 bases, leaving 11 bases between the germline ends. Per germline, CDR1 SGHAT and CDR2 FQNNGV. The CDR3 protein is CASSNLQGEQFF. The CDR3 DNA is TGTGCCAGCAGCAATTTACAGGGTGAGCAGTTCTTC.

The V call is TRBV7-9, the J call TRBJ1-2; possible D gene TRBD1, 6 bases. In germline, CDR1 is SEHNR, CDR2 FQNEAQ (reference sequence). V was trimmed by 11 bases and J by 3 bases, leaving 10 bases between them. This CDR3 spans 11 amino acids. Here the CDR3 reads CAWGHDYGYTF. The CDR3 DNA sequence: TGTGCCTGGGGACATGACTATGGCTACACCTTC.

This sequence joins TRBV19 and TRBJ1-2, with D possibly TRBD1 on 5 matching bases. Germline V CDR1 and CDR2: LNHDA, SQIVND (reference sequence). The CDR3 is 18 residues long. Deletions cut 1 base from V and 6 bases from J, with 24 bases between. CDR3 in DNA: TGTGCCAGTAGTATAGTGGGAGGGGAACCCACCGTCAGTGATGGCTACACCTTC. It translates to CASSIVGGEPTVSDGYTF.

The rearrangement joins TRBV6-4 to TRBJ2-1; D is uncertain. The V gene's germline CDR1 is MRHNA and CDR2 SNTAGT. Trimming removed 3 bases at V and 5 bases at J, with 8 bases between. The CDR3 loop spans 13 amino acids. For the CDR3, the DNA is TGTGCCAGCAGTGATATAACAGACAATGAGCAGTTCTTC. Residues: CASSDITDNEQFF.

This clone was observed a single time. The chain recombines TRBV28 with TRBJ1-1; D ambiguous. The V end was cut by 4 bases, the J end by 4 bases, with 13 bases between. The V gene's germline CDR1 is MDHEN and CDR2 SYDVKM. The CDR3 is made up of 14 amino acids. The DNA of the CDR3 is TGTGCCAGCAGTTCCCTTGAGCGGGGCACTGAAGCTTTCTTT. This codes for CASSSLERGTEAFF.

The chain couples TRBV6-5 to TRBJ2-7; weak D call: TRBD2 (5 bases). This CDR3 has 15 residues. Germline values: CDR1 MNHEY, CDR2 SVGAGI. The germline V and J ends were trimmed by 6 bases and 0 bases, with 15 bases remaining between them. The CDR3 nucleotides are TGTGCCAGCAGGGGCGGAGGAAGAGGCTCCTACGAGCAGTACTTC. Translating gives CASRGGGRGSYEQYF.

Only one count was recorded for this clone. The chain is built from TRBV2 and TRBJ1-1; D not certain. V was trimmed by 8 bases and J by 1 base, leaving 14 bases between them. CDR3 length equals 14 residues. CDR1 is SNHLY and CDR2 is FYNNEI in the germline V gene. CDR3 region: CASVPAGWNTEAFF. CDR3 bases: TGTGCCAGCGTGCCCGCGGGGTGGAACACTGAAGCTTTCTTT.

V and J are TRBV27 and TRBJ2-1; TRBD1 agrees at 7 bases. CDR1 and CDR2 from the germline V gene are MNHEY and SMNVEV (reference sequence). The J segment lost 10 bases and the V segment lost 2 bases, leaving 11 bases of the junction unmatched. The CDR3 spans 15 residues. CDR3: CASSLTGVTPGEQFF. CDR3 nucleotide sequence: TGTGCCAGCAGTTTAACAGGGGTCACCCCTGGCGAGCAGTTCTTC.

This chain connects TRBV28 to TRBJ2-7, with D possibly matching TRBD1 (5 bases). Germline loops: CDR1 MDHEN, CDR2 SYDVKM. The CDR3 is made up of 12 amino acids. Trimming took 8 bases from V and 3 from J, leaving 11 bases between them. CDR3 in DNA: TGTGCCAGCCTGGGGCAAAACTACGAGCAGTACTTC. Its translation: CASLGQNYEQYF.

Details on this clone: At one of its ends the junction is not consistent with the germline gene, which may arise from a read error. The chain is built from TRBV19 and TRBJ2-5, with D hard to call. The length of the CDR3 is 13 residues. CDR1 is LNHDA and CDR2 is SQIVND in the germline V gene (reference sequence). CDR3 sequence: CASSVDGQETQYF. The CDR3 nucleotides read TGTGCCAGTAGTGTAGACGGCCAAGAGACCCAGTACTTC.

This rearrangement joins TRBV30 to TRBJ1-1; 9 bases match TRBD1. Germline loops: CDR1 GTSNPN, CDR2 SVGIG (reference sequence). V lost 5 bases to trimming and J lost 1 base; unmatched junction nucleotides: 11. The CDR3 has 16 residues. CDR3 protein: CAWVPRPGQGNTEAFF. CDR3 DNA: TGTGCCTGGGTTCCCCGGCCGGGACAGGGGAACACTGAAGCTTTCTTT.

The chain employs TRBV6-5 and TRBJ2-7; 7 nucleotides agree with TRBD2. Trimming took 3 bases from V and 5 from J; bases not matched to a gene: 10. This CDR3 has 15 residues. The germline V gene encodes CDR1 MNHEY and CDR2 SVGAGI. CDR3 amino acids: CASSYASLGGDEQYF. DNA of the CDR3: TGTGCCAGCAGTTATGCATCCCTTGGGGGGGACGAGCAGTACTTC.

The chain links TRBV29-1 to TRBJ1-2; no clear D. Germline CDR1 is SQVTM and CDR2 is ANQGSEA. The V end lost 5 bases, the J end lost 1 base, and 11 bases lay between the germline ends. The CDR3 spans 13 residues. The CDR3 here is CSVLIWSNYGYTF. The CDR3 DNA sequence: TGCAGCGTTTTGATATGGAGTAACTATGGCTACACCTTC.

The chain links TRBV27 to TRBJ2-3; D not certain. Germline CDR1 MNHEY, CDR2 SMNVEV (reference sequence). Trimming removed 5 bases from V and 3 bases from J, with 3 bases in between. The CDR3 extends over 11 amino acids. CDR3 nucleotides: TGTGCCAGCAGTCTAACAGATACGCAGTATTTT. It codes for CASSLTDTQYF.

The rearrangement links TRBV5-1 to TRBJ2-1; D is perhaps TRBD1 (6 bases). The CDR3 length is 14 residues. Germline lookup yields CDR1 SGHRS and CDR2 YFSETQ. The V end lost 0 bases, the J end lost 8 bases, and 12 bases lay between the germline ends. The CDR3 DNA is TGCGCCAGCAGCTTGGAGGCAGGGGTCGATGAGCAGTTCTTC. Its protein is CASSLEAGVDEQFF.